These T cell receptor beta chains were read from a single sample in a study of response to subunit inactivated influenza vaccine. TCRdb ran MiXCR on the RT-PCR reads and lists one entry per CDR3 protein. The sample has hundreds of thousands of distinct CDR3 sequences, 12% seen once. The sample consisted of non-naive T cells sorted from PBMCs, taken approximately 15 days before vaccination. Receptors originate from a man aged 45 to 65 who received an inactivated influenza vaccine. CDR3s include the opening cysteine and the closing phenylalanine or tryptophan. A D gene is named only where the DNA matches it firmly. A clone size is listed for some rows: how often the clone was seen (once, few, many), or a class if it is expanded.

d_call	j_call	v_call	clone_size	cdr3_aa	cdr3_nt
TRBD2	TRBJ2-1	TRBV10-3	many	CAISLAGGHNEQFF	TGTGCCATCAGTCTAGCGGGGGGGCATAATGAGCAGTTCTTC
TRBD2	TRBJ2-1	TRBV12-3/TRBV12-4	.	CASRSGLELNEQFF	TGTGCCAGCAGGTCGGGACTAGAGTTGAATGAGCAGTTCTTC
TRBD2	TRBJ2-6	TRBV10-2	.	CASSESGGAGANVLTF	TGCGCCAGCAGTGAGTCGGGGGGGGCTGGGGCCAACGTCCTGACTTTC
.	TRBJ1-2	TRBV7-2	many	CASSLEAITNYGYTF	TGTGCCAGCAGCTTAGAGGCCATCACTAACTATGGCTACACCTTC
.	TRBJ1-5	TRBV7-8	.	CASSLASGIGSNQPQHF	TGTGCCAGCAGCTTAGCTTCAGGGATAGGGAGCAATCAGCCCCAGCATTTT
.	TRBJ1-5	TRBV4-2	few	CASSQGSEGQPQHF	TGTGCCAGCAGCCAAGGGAGTGAGGGTCAGCCCCAGCATTTT
TRBD2	TRBJ2-7	TRBV3-1	many	CASSQDLREWNEQYF	TGTGCCAGCAGCCAAGATTTGCGGGAGTGGAACGAGCAGTACTTC
.	TRBJ1-6	TRBV12-3/TRBV12-4	many	CASSPSGNAPLHF	TGTGCCAGCAGCCCTTCCGGCAATGCACCCCTCCACTTT
.	TRBJ2-1	TRBV9	few	CASSVAGGSYNEQFF	TGTGCCAGCAGCGTAGCTGGCGGTTCGTACAATGAGCAGTTCTTC
.	TRBJ2-3	TRBV18	many	CASSPRVELSAQYF	TGTGCCAGCTCACCACGGGTTGAGCTATCCGCGCAGTATTTT
.	TRBJ2-1	TRBV15	many	CATSRPSGSSYNEQFF	TGTGCCACCAGCAGACCCTCGGGAAGCTCCTACAATGAGCAGTTCTTC
.	TRBJ2-3	TRBV7-2	few	CASTPSGDTQYF	TGTGCCAGCACCCCCTCGGGAGATACGCAGTATTTT
TRBD2	TRBJ2-4	TRBV5-6	many	CASSEGLAGGRVQYF	TGTGCCAGCAGCGAGGGACTAGCGGGAGGGCGAGTTCAGTACTTC
TRBD1	TRBJ1-1	TRBV27	.	CASKESPGQGYRDEAFF	TGTGCCAGCAAAGAATCCCCGGGACAGGGGTATCGGGATGAAGCTTTCTTT
TRBD2	TRBJ2-1	TRBV15	.	CATRLAGSNEQFF	TGTGCCACCAGGCTAGCGGGAAGCAATGAGCAGTTCTTC
TRBD2	TRBJ2-1	TRBV3-1	few	CASSQRTSGLSYNEQFF	TGTGCCAGCAGCCAAAGGACTAGCGGGTTATCCTACAATGAGCAGTTCTTC
.	TRBJ2-7	TRBV6-1	.	CASSEGSYEQYF	TGTGCCAGCAGTGAAGGCTCCTACGAGCAGTACTTC
.	TRBJ2-7	TRBV5-6	few	CASSFVGGGNSEQYF	TGTGCCAGCAGCTTCGTCGGGGGTGGGAACAGCGAGCAGTACTTC
.	TRBJ2-7	TRBV11-2	many	CASSLSGKSYEQYF	TGTGCCAGCAGCTTGTCGGGAAAATCCTACGAGCAGTACTTC
TRBD2	TRBJ2-1	TRBV9	.	CASSVGGLADNEQFF	TGTGCCAGCAGCGTAGGGGGACTAGCGGACAATGAGCAGTTCTTC
TRBD2	TRBJ2-3	TRBV30	.	CACCLASWREIGSTDTQYF	TGTGCCTGCTGTTTAGCGAGTTGGCGGGAGATAGGTAGCACAGATACGCAGTATTTT
.	TRBJ2-1	TRBV6-2/TRBV6-3	many	CASSFGGNEQFF	TGTGCCAGCAGTTTTGGGGGCAATGAGCAGTTCTTC
.	TRBJ2-3	TRBV24-1	many	CATSAPRGFTDTQYF	TGTGCCACCAGTGCACCCAGGGGCTTCACAGATACGCAGTATTTT
.	TRBJ2-2	TRBV24-1	many	CATSDLGNHNTGELFF	TGTGCCACCAGTGATTTGGGCAACCACAACACCGGGGAGCTGTTTTTT
.	TRBJ2-1	TRBV5-1	.	CASRLVASSYNEQFF	TGCGCCAGCAGGCTCGTAGCGTCTTCCTACAATGAGCAGTTCTTC
.	TRBJ2-6	TRBV20-1	.	CSARGNLGTPGSGANVLTF	TGCAGTGCTAGAGGAAACCTTGGGACTCCGGGCTCTGGGGCCAACGTCCTGACTTTC
TRBD1	TRBJ1-6	TRBV20-1	many	CSARAGTDNNSPLHF	TGCAGTGCTAGAGCCGGGACAGATAATAATTCACCCCTCCACTTT
TRBD1	TRBJ2-7	TRBV10-2	few	CATRTGSLYEQYF	TGCGCCACCAGGACAGGGAGCCTCTACGAGCAGTACTTC
.	TRBJ2-7	TRBV5-6	few	CASSFLQGLYEQYF	TGTGCCAGCAGCTTTCTACAGGGTCTTTACGAGCAGTACTTC
.	TRBJ2-1	TRBV4-2	many	CASSQTISRAYNEQFF	TGTGCCAGCAGCCAGACTATCTCGAGGGCCTACAATGAGCAGTTCTTC
.	TRBJ1-2	TRBV10-3	few	CAISESGLYGYTF	TGTGCCATCAGTGAGTCCGGACTTTATGGCTACACCTTC
TRBD2	TRBJ2-3	TRBV28	few	CASSFKLPRLAGGGLGTDTQYF	TGTGCCAGCAGTTTTAAGCTCCCCCGACTAGCGGGAGGAGGGCTCGGCACAGATACGCAGTATTTT
.	TRBJ1-2	TRBV4-1	.	CASSLPPPRGAGYGYTF	TGCGCCAGCAGCCTCCCCCCACCTAGGGGCGCGGGCTATGGCTACACCTTC
.	TRBJ2-5	TRBV7-2	few	CASSLVSGPQETQYF	TGTGCCAGCAGCTTAGTATCAGGCCCTCAAGAGACCCAGTACTTC
TRBD1	TRBJ1-3	TRBV12-3/TRBV12-4	many	CASSRDRVASGNTIYF	TGTGCCAGCAGTCGTGACAGGGTAGCAAGTGGAAACACCATATATTTT
.	TRBJ2-1	TRBV5-5	.	CASSLGASAGNEQFF	TGTGCCAGCAGCTTGGGGGCCTCGGCGGGGAATGAGCAGTTCTTC
TRBD1	TRBJ1-4	TRBV12-3/TRBV12-4	.	CASSFPYFRDRDEKLFF	TGTGCCAGCTCCTTTCCCTATTTCCGGGACAGGGATGAAAAACTGTTTTTT
.	TRBJ2-6	TRBV5-1	few	CASSLAGPGANVLTF	TGCGCCAGCAGTCTGGCGGGGCCTGGGGCCAACGTCCTGACTTTC
.	TRBJ2-4	TRBV7-2	.	CASSSPDRAKNIQYF	TGTGCCAGCAGCTCCCCGGACCGGGCCAAAAACATTCAGTACTTC
.	TRBJ1-5	TRBV20-1	many	CSASETAHQPQHF	TGCAGTGCTAGCGAGACAGCACATCAGCCCCAGCATTTT
TRBD2	TRBJ2-4	TRBV28	few	CASSPGLVPNIQYF	TGTGCCAGCAGTCCCGGACTAGTTCCAAACATTCAGTACTTC
.	TRBJ1-1	TRBV28	many	CASSVPQGHTEAFF	TGTGCCAGCAGTGTCCCGCAGGGTCACACTGAAGCTTTCTTT
TRBD2	TRBJ2-7	TRBV5-1	many	CASSLTGLAGIEQYF	TGCGCCAGCAGCTTGACCGGACTAGCGGGGATAGAGCAGTACTTC
.	TRBJ2-7	TRBV7-6	.	CASSLVPGSTYEQYF	TGTGCCAGCAGCCTGGTTCCCGGCTCGACCTACGAGCAGTACTTC
TRBD1	TRBJ2-1	TRBV20-1	few	CSAETGGNEQFF	TGCAGTGCTGAAACAGGGGGAAATGAGCAGTTCTTC
TRBD2	TRBJ2-5	TRBV7-6	.	CASRGGWGGETQYF	TGTGCCAGCAGAGGTGGTTGGGGGGGAGAGACCCAGTACTTC
.	TRBJ2-5	TRBV20-1	.	CSTEPPPQETQYF	TGCAGTACGGAGCCTCCCCCCCAAGAGACCCAGTACTTC
TRBD1	TRBJ2-4	TRBV2	.	CASSEGQGAKNIQYF	TGTGCCAGCAGTGAAGGACAGGGGGCCAAAAACATTCAGTACTTC
TRBD1	TRBJ1-2	TRBV7-6	few	CASSTYRGLDYGYTF	TGTGCCAGCAGCACATACAGGGGGCTGGACTATGGCTACACCTTC
TRBD2	TRBJ2-3	TRBV29-1	.	CSVEGGGATHTQYF	TGCAGCGTTGAAGGGGGGGGAGCGACCCATACGCAGTATTTT
.	TRBJ2-5	TRBV18	.	CASSPGQGETQYF	TGTGCCAGCTCACCAGGGCAGGGAGAGACCCAGTACTTC
.	TRBJ2-3	TRBV6-1	.	CASSEGATLTDTQYF	TGTGCCAGCAGTGAAGGAGCGACGCTCACAGATACGCAGTATTTT
TRBD2	TRBJ2-3	TRBV5-4	.	CASSLVLSGDTDTQYF	TGTGCCAGCAGCTTGGTTCTTAGCGGGGACACAGATACGCAGTATTTT
TRBD2	TRBJ2-2	TRBV27	few	CASSLYTSGRALGTGELFF	TGTGCCAGCAGTTTGTATACTAGCGGGAGGGCGTTAGGCACCGGGGAGCTGTTTTTT
TRBD1	TRBJ2-7	TRBV15	.	CATSRDARTGGDEQYF	TGTGCCACCAGCAGAGATGCGAGGACAGGGGGCGACGAGCAGTACTTC
.	TRBJ2-6	TRBV12-3/TRBV12-4	few	CATSEALSGANVLTF	TGTGCCACCTCTGAGGCGCTCTCTGGGGCCAACGTCCTGACTTTC